These 32 T cell receptor beta chains were sequenced from one sample in a study of response to subunit inactivated influenza vaccine. From the RT-PCR reads, TCRdb called clonotypes with MiXCR, one entry per CDR3 protein. The table shows 700,000 to 800,000 distinct CDR3 sequences, with roughly 20% occurring only once. The source was PBMCs from blood, collected more than 4 days after vaccination. The receptors come from a man aged 50 to 60 who received an inactivated influenza vaccine.

The DNA of the CDR3 is TGTGCCAGCAGCCAGGACAGGGGCGCGAACACCGGGGAGCTGTTTTTT. It specifies CASSQDRGANTGELFF. The chain employs TRBV5-5 and TRBJ2-2, with TRBD1 matching over 9 bases. Germline V gene lookup returns CDR1 SGHKS and CDR2 YYEKEE (reference sequence). Trimming removed 4 bases from V and 0 bases from J; junction bases left unmatched: 4. This CDR3 has 16 residues.

Turning to this clonotype: A much more abundant neighbour one base away suggests this may be a read error. V is TRBV29-1 and J is TRBJ2-1; 8 bases align to TRBD2. The CDR3 runs to 16 residues. Germline V gives CDR1 SQVTM, CDR2 ANQGSEA. The CDR3 nucleotides read TGCAGCGTTGAGCCTAGTCTAGCGGGCAGCTACGATGAGCAGTTCTTC. This encodes CSVEPSLAGSYDEQFF.

The V call is TRBV27, the J call TRBJ1-1; 8 bases fit TRBD1. Germline loops: CDR1 MNHEY, CDR2 SMNVEV (reference sequence). J was trimmed by 10 bases and V by 6 bases; bases with no gene match: 13. The CDR3 loop spans 14 amino acids. The CDR3 reads CASRQGAAGRGAFF. CDR3 bases: TGTGCCAGCAGGCAGGGGGCGGCTGGGCGGGGAGCTTTCTTT.

This sequence joins TRBV20-1 and TRBJ2-5, with 9 positions matching TRBD2. V gave up 6 bases and J gave up 2 bases; unmatched junction bases: 10. This CDR3 comprises 15 residues. Germline V gene sequence: CDR1 DFQATT, CDR2 SNEGSKA (reference sequence). In DNA, the CDR3 is TGCAGTGCCAACACCCCTAGCGGGAAGCAAGAGACCCAGTACTTC. It encodes CSANTPSGKQETQYF.

This chain joins TRBV6-5 and TRBJ2-2; D unclear. CDR1 and CDR2 (germline): MNHEY, SVGAGI. The V gene lost 0 bases and the J gene lost 5 bases, with 10 bases spanning the gap. The CDR3 covers 15 residues. DNA for the CDR3: TGTGCCAGCAGTTACTCGGTTTTCGGGACCGGGGAGCTGTTTTTT. Translation: CASSYSVFGTGELFF.

The V gene is TRBV20-1, the J gene TRBJ1-2, with D tentatively TRBD1 (5 bases). CDR3 size: 14 residues. Trimming stripped 6 bases from V and 6 bases from J, with 20 bases between. Germline CDR1 is DFQATT and CDR2 is SNEGSKA (reference sequence). CDR3 amino acids: CSASLTGGLDGYTF. CDR3 DNA: TGCAGTGCGAGCCTCACAGGAGGACTGGATGGCTACACCTTC.

This clonotype came up many times. The chain has TRBV12-3 or TRBV12-4 and TRBJ2-5; 9 bases agree with TRBD2. The length of the CDR3 is 15 residues. Unmatched junction bases numbered 7, after V lost 3 bases and J lost 5 bases. DNA for the CDR3: TGTGCCAGCAGTTTCACAAGCGGGGGGACGGAGACCCAGTACTTC. Translated: CASSFTSGGTETQYF.

This clonotype was recorded many times. At one of its ends the junction is not consistent with the germline gene, which may arise from a read error. This rearrangement joins TRBV7-2 to TRBJ2-7; maybe TRBD2 (5 bases). The CDR3 covers 12 residues. Germline V lookup: CDR1 SGHTA, CDR2 FQGNSA. CDR3 region: CASSLDRRVPIF. In DNA form, the CDR3 reads TGTGCCAGCAGCTTAGATCGGCGGGTCCCGATCTTC.

The CDR3 loop reads CASSRGGTSGGETQYF. CDR3 in DNA: TGTGCCAGCAGCCGGGGCGGGACTAGCGGGGGGGAGACCCAGTACTTC. The chain combines TRBV7-2 with TRBJ2-5, with 15 bases that match TRBD2. The V gene's germline CDR1 is SGHTA and CDR2 FQGNSA. Trimming removed 5 bases from V and 5 bases from J; junction bases left unmatched: 6. The CDR3 covers 16 residues.

This clonotype came up many times. The rearrangement uses TRBV5-1 and TRBJ2-5; a weak D match, TRBD2 (5 bases). The CDR3 contains 13 residues. Trimming removed 1 base at V and 7 bases at J, with 11 bases between. The germline V gene encodes CDR1 SGHRS and CDR2 YFSETQ. The CDR3 nucleotides read TGCGCCAGCAGCTTGAAGGAGGTTGGGACCCAGTACTTC. Translating it yields CASSLKEVGTQYF.

Only a few counts were recorded for this clonotype. V is TRBV20-1 and J is TRBJ2-1, with D perhaps matching TRBD1 or TRBD2 (5 bases each). V lost 6 bases and J 8 bases, leaving 14 bases between the germline ends. The CDR3 loop spans 12 amino acids. The germline gives CDR1 DFQATT, CDR2 SNEGSKA (reference sequence). The CDR3 region is CSARLARDEQFF. CDR3 bases: TGCAGTGCCAGGCTAGCCAGGGATGAGCAGTTCTTC.

The chain uses TRBV20-1 and TRBJ2-1; 10 bases match TRBD2. Germline lookup yields CDR1 DFQATT and CDR2 SNEGSKA (reference sequence). The J segment lost 5 bases and the V segment lost 6 bases, leaving 10 bases of the junction unmatched. The CDR3 has 15 residues. The CDR3 region has the DNA TGCAGTGCCGCGGCTAGCGGGGGAGTCGACAATGAGCAGTTCTTC. It codes for CSAAASGGVDNEQFF.

This clonotype was detected only a few times. The V gene is TRBV6-1, the J gene TRBJ2-1; the match to TRBD2 covers 11 bases. The trim removed 6 bases at V and 8 bases at J, leaving 9 bases unmatched. This CDR3 has 15 amino acids. The germline CDR1 and CDR2 sequences are MNHNS and SASEGT. The CDR3: CASRSSGRALDEQFF. The CDR3 nucleotides are TGTGCCAGCAGAAGTAGCGGGAGGGCCTTGGATGAGCAGTTCTTC.

The chain joins TRBV7-9 to TRBJ2-3, with D possibly called TRBD1 or TRBD2 (5 bases each). This CDR3 spans 14 amino acids. Germline assignment: CDR1 SEHNR and CDR2 FQNEAQ (reference sequence). V gave up 2 bases and J gave up 6 bases, with 12 bases separating them. CDR3: CASSLTRGVDTQYF. CDR3 sequence (DNA): TGTGCCAGCAGCTTAACTAGAGGGGTGGATACGCAGTATTTT.

This clonotype has more than one count but fewer than ten. The V and J genes are TRBV15 and TRBJ1-5; no clear D. Germline V lookup: CDR1 LNHNV, CDR2 YYDKDF (reference sequence). Trimming removed 1 base at V and 0 bases at J, with 7 bases between. This CDR3 is 15 amino acids long. The CDR3 nucleotides read TGTGCCACCAGCAGAGCGCCACATAGCAATCAGCCCCAGCATTTT. It specifies CATSRAPHSNQPQHF.

This clonotype has ten or more counts. The V and J genes are TRBV12-3 or TRBV12-4 and TRBJ2-3; 10 bases align to TRBD1. The ends lost 6 bases at V and 6 bases at J; junction bases unmatched: 9. This CDR3 comprises 15 residues. The chain's CDR3 is CASRPRDRGTDTQYF. DNA for the CDR3: TGTGCCAGCAGGCCGCGGGACAGGGGTACCGATACGCAGTATTTT.

The chain recombines TRBV12-3 or TRBV12-4 with TRBJ2-3; D gene uncertain. V gave up 6 bases and J gave up 6 bases, with 10 bases separating them. The CDR3 length is 12 residues. Here the CDR3 DNA reads TGTGCCAGCAGCACCCGACTTGATACGCAGTATTTT. Encoded protein: CASSTRLDTQYF.

This clonotype was seen more than once but under ten times. V and J are TRBV24-1 and TRBJ2-1, with 13 bases lining up with TRBD2. The length of the CDR3 is 15 residues. After removal of 4 bases from V and 16 bases from J, the junction contained 12 bases not matched to a gene. Germline V gene sequence: CDR1 KGHDR, CDR2 SFDVKD. CDR3 residues: CATSDPTSGGRASFF. The CDR3 DNA reads TGTGCCACCAGTGACCCGACTAGCGGGGGGAGAGCCAGCTTCTTC.

This rearrangement joins TRBV21-1 to TRBJ2-1; the table gives TRBD1 as D, unverified against the DNA. TRBV21-1 is a known pseudogene. The CDR3 extends over 15 amino acids. The CDR3 loop reads CASSKVVVGGDEQFF. The CDR3, as DNA: TGTGCCAGCAGCAAAGTAGTCGTGGGGGGGGATGAGCAGTTCTTC.

The sample holds many counts of this clonotype. The CDR3 coding sequence is TGTGCCAGCAGTCAGAGCGGGGGGCAGTTCTTC. It is translated as CASSQSGGQFF. This chain joins TRBV12-3 or TRBV12-4 and TRBJ2-1; TRBD2 agrees at 8 bases. After removal of 5 bases from V and 12 bases from J, the junction contained 3 bases not matched to a gene. This CDR3 spans 11 amino acids.

The chain employs TRBV9 and TRBJ2-3; D is uncertain. CDR1 is SGDLS, CDR2 YYNGEE, per germline. The CDR3 has 16 amino acids. Trimming removed 2 bases at V and 2 bases at J, with 15 bases between. The CDR3 spells CASSVGPAPATDTQYF. DNA for the CDR3: TGTGCCAGCAGCGTTGGGCCCGCCCCAGCCACAGATACGCAGTATTTT.

This clonotype was seen a few times. The chain couples TRBV7-2 to TRBJ1-5; the D is unclear. Germline loops: CDR1 SGHTA, CDR2 FQGNSA. The ends were cut back, 1 base at V and 0 bases at J, with 10 bases in the middle. The CDR3 is made up of 16 amino acids. The CDR3 loop is CASSLVGGYSNQPQHF. CDR3 in DNA: TGTGCCAGCAGCTTAGTGGGCGGCTATAGCAATCAGCCCCAGCATTTT.

The chain links TRBV12-3 or TRBV12-4 to TRBJ2-4; TRBD1 agrees at 8 bases. V lost 3 bases and J lost 9; bases outside the gene matches: 4. The CDR3 consists of 13 residues. The DNA of the CDR3 is TGTGCCAGCAGTTTGGACGGACAGGGCATTCAGTACTTC. Translated, it gives CASSLDGQGIQYF.

The rearrangement uses TRBV6-2 or TRBV6-3 and TRBJ2-1, with TRBD2 matching over 9 bases. The V gene end was trimmed by 0 bases and the J gene end by 8 bases; junction bases not matched to a gene: 17. This CDR3 comprises 19 residues. Germline V gene sequence: CDR1 MNHEY, CDR2 SVGEGT. The CDR3 DNA sequence: TGTGCCAGCAGTTACTCGTTGTGGCCTAGCGGGGTGCGGGCCCATGAGCAGTTCTTC. Amino acid sequence: CASSYSLWPSGVRAHEQFF.

The rearrangement uses TRBV11-2 and TRBJ2-7, with D uncertain. The CDR3 length is 13 residues. Deletions cut 5 bases from V and 6 bases from J, with 14 bases between. Germline V CDR1 and CDR2: SGHAT, FQNNGV. This CDR3 reads CASSLGSSLEQYF. CDR3 in DNA: TGTGCCAGCAGCCTAGGTAGTTCCCTCGAGCAGTACTTC.

The rearrangement links TRBV20-1 to TRBJ2-5, with TRBD1 matching over 10 bases. With 6 bases clipped from V and 5 bases from J, the junction kept 9 bases outside the gene matches. CDR1 and CDR2 from the germline V gene are DFQATT and SNEGSKA (reference sequence). This CDR3 comprises 14 residues. Here the CDR3 DNA reads TGCAGTGCGGGGGGGGACAGGGGTTTTGAGACCCAGTACTTC. Amino acid sequence: CSAGGDRGFETQYF.

This clonotype was seen ten or more times. The rearrangement uses TRBV20-1 and TRBJ2-3, with 8 bases identical to TRBD2. Germline lookup yields CDR1 DFQATT and CDR2 SNEGSKA (reference sequence). CDR3 size: 14 residues. V lost 4 bases and J lost 2; bases outside the gene matches: 5. The CDR3 region has the DNA TGCAGTGCTATGGGACTAGACTACACAGATACGCAGTATTTT. It translates to CSAMGLDYTDTQYF.

CDR3 coding DNA: TGTGCCAGCAGTATTTCAGACACCGGGGAGCTGTTTTTT. Its translation: CASSISDTGELFF. This rearrangement joins TRBV12-3 or TRBV12-4 to TRBJ2-2; D is undetermined. V was clipped by 5 bases and J by 3 bases, with 7 bases between them. The length of the CDR3 is 13 residues.

This clonotype was counted at least ten times. The V call is TRBV7-9, the J call TRBJ1-1; possible D gene TRBD1, 5 bases. Trimming left V 6 bases short and J 1 base short, with 9 bases between. This CDR3 spans 13 amino acids. The germline CDR1 and CDR2 sequences are SEHNR and FQNEAQ (reference sequence). The CDR3 nucleotides are TGTGCCAGCAGTAGGACACCGAACACTGAAGCTTTCTTT. It encodes CASSRTPNTEAFF. Full variable domain (missing parts from reference TRBV7-9 and TRBJ1-1): DTGVSQNPRHKITKRGQNVTFRCDPISEHNRLYWYRQTLGQGPEFLTYFQNEAQLEKSRLLSDRFSAERPKGSFSTLEIQRTEQGDSAMYLCASSRTPNTEAFFGQGTRLTVV.

This clonotype has more than one count but fewer than ten. The chain links TRBV27 to TRBJ2-1, with D maybe TRBD1 (6 bases). Trimming shortened V by 8 bases and J by 7 bases, and 21 bases separated the two germline ends. This CDR3 is built from 15 residues. Per germline, CDR1 MNHEY and CDR2 SMNVEV (reference sequence). The CDR3 DNA reads TGTGCCAGCCGAGGGTCTTGGCAGGGGATGAATGAGCAGTTCTTC. Protein: CASRGSWQGMNEQFF.

The sample holds a few counts of this clonotype. The chain recombines TRBV10-2 with TRBJ2-7; D is ambiguous. CDR1 and CDR2 (germline): WSHSY, SAAADI. The ends were cut back, 9 bases at V and 7 bases at J, with 7 bases in the middle. This CDR3 is built from 9 residues. CDR3 nucleotides: TGCGCCAGTGGCTTAGAGCAGTACTTC. Its protein is CASGLEQYF.

This clonotype has only a few counts. V usage is TRBV4-3 and J usage is TRBJ2-3; D remains unclear. This CDR3 has 15 amino acids. Trimming shortened V by 0 bases and J by 3 bases, and 10 bases separated the two germline ends. Germline CDR1 and CDR2: LGHNA and YSLEER. This CDR3 reads CASSQELIPTDTQYF. In nucleotides, the CDR3 is TGCGCCAGCAGCCAAGAACTGATTCCAACAGATACGCAGTATTTT.